This T cell receptor (beta chain) was sequenced for a study of beta chain features in type 1 diabetes. This clone was seen only a few times. Every isolated RNA sample was fully reverse transcribed, so sequencing captured expressed TCRB transcripts. TCRdb keeps only in-frame clones here, not all; method: immunoSEQ multiplex PCR. Among roughly 230,000 clones, around 9.6% were seen once, and the ten largest hold around 0.037%. CDR3 length equals 17 residues. The germline gives CDR1 SGDLS, CDR2 YYNGEE. J lost 0 bases, V lost 0 bases, and 6 bases had no gene match. This sequence joins TRBV9 and TRBJ1-3; 7 nucleotides line up with TRBD1. The TCR originated in a woman in her late teens or twenties in good health. Sequenced: naive CD4+ T cells from blood. CDR3 protein: CASSVGWDSFSGNTIYF. CDR3 nucleotides: TGTGCCAGCAGCGTAGGATGGGACAGCTTCTCTGGAAACACCATATATTTT.